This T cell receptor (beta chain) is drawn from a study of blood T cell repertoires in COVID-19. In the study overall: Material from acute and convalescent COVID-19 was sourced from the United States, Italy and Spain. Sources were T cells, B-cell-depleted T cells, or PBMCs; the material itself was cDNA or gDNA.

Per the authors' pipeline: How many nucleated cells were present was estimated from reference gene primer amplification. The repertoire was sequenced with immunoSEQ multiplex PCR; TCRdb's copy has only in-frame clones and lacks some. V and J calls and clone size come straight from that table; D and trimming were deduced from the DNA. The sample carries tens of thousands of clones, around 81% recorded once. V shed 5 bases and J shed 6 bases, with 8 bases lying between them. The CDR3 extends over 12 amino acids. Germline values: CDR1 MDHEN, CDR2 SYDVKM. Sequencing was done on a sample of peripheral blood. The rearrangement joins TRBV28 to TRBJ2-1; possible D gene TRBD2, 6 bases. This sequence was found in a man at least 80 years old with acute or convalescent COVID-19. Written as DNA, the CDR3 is TGTGCCAGCAGTCTAGCGACCAATGAGCAGTTCTTC. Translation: CASSLATNEQFF. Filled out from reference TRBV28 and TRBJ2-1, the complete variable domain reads DVKVTQSSRYLVKRTGEKVFLECVQDMDHENMFWYRQDPGLGLRLIYFSYDVKMKEKGDIPEGYSVSREKKERFSLILESASTNQTSMYLCASSLATNEQFFGPGTRLTVL.